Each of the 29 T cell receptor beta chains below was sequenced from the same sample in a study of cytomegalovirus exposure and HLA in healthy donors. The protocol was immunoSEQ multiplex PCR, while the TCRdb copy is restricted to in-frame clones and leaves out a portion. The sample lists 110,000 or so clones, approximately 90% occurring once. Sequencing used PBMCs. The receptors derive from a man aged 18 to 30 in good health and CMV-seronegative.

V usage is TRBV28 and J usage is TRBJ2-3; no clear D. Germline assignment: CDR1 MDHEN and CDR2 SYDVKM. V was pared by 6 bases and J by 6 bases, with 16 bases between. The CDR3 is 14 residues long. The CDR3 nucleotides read TGTGCCAGCAGCGCGCCCTTCGGAGCGGATACGCAGTATTTT. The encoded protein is CASSAPFGADTQYF.

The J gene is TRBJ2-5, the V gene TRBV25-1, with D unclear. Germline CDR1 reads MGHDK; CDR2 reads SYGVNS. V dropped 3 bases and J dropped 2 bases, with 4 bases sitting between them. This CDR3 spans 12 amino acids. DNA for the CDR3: TGTGCCAGCAGTGATCCGCAAGAGACCCAGTACTTC. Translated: CASSDPQETQYF.

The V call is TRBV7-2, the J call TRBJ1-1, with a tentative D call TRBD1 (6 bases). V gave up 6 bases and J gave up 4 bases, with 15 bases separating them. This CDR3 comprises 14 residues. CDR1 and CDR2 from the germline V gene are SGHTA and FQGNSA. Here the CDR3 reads CASSPRKGGTEAFF. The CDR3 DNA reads TGTGCCAGCAGTCCAAGGAAAGGGGGCACTGAAGCTTTCTTT.

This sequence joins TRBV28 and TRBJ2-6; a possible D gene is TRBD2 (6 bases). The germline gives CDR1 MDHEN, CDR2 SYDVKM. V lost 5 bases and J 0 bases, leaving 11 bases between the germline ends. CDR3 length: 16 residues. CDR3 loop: CASSDVGGSGANVLTF. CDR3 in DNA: TGTGCCAGCAGTGATGTGGGGGGCTCTGGGGCCAACGTCCTGACTTTC.

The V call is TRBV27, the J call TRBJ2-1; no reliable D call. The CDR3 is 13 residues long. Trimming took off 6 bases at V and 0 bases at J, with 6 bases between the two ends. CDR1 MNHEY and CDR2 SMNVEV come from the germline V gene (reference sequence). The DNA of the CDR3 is TGTGCCAGCAGGAGTAGCTCCTACAATGAGCAGTTCTTC. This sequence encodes CASRSSSYNEQFF.

CDR3 sequence: CASTAYQRLGYEQYF. The CDR3 nucleotides are TGTGCCAGCACCGCCTACCAGCGGCTCGGCTACGAGCAGTACTTC. The rearrangement uses TRBV7-9 and TRBJ2-7; TRBD2 might be the D (5 bases). Per germline, CDR1 SEHNR and CDR2 FQNEAQ (reference sequence). Trimming pared 7 bases from V and 3 bases from J, leaving 19 bases between. The CDR3 totals 15 residues.

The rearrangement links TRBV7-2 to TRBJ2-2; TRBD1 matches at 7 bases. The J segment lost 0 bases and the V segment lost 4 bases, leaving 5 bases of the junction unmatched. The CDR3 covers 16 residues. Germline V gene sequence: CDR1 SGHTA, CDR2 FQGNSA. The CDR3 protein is CASSSDRAANTGELFF. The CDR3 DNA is TGTGCCAGCAGCTCCGACAGGGCCGCGAACACCGGGGAGCTGTTTTTT. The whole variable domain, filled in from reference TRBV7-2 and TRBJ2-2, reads GAGVSQSPSNKVTEKGKDVELRCDPISGHTALYWYRQSLGQGLEFLIYFQGNSAPDKSGLPSDRFSAERTGGSVSTLTIQRTQQEDSAVYLCASSSDRAANTGELFFGEGSRLTVL.

CDR3 residues: CATSSSGINNEQFF. The CDR3 coding sequence is TGTGCCACCAGCTCGAGCGGAATTAACAATGAGCAGTTCTTC. The V call is TRBV15, the J call TRBJ2-1, with D perhaps matching TRBD2 (5 bases). The V and J ends lost 5 bases and 5 bases respectively, with 13 bases between them. CDR3 length: 14 residues. The germline gives CDR1 LNHNV, CDR2 YYDKDF (reference sequence).

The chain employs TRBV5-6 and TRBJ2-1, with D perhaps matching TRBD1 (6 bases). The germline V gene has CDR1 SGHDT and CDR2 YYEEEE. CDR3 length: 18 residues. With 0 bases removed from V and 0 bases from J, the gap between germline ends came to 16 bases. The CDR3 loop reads CASSLASGGGSSYNEQFF. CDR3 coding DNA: TGTGCCAGCAGCTTGGCCAGTGGTGGGGGCAGCTCCTACAATGAGCAGTTCTTC.

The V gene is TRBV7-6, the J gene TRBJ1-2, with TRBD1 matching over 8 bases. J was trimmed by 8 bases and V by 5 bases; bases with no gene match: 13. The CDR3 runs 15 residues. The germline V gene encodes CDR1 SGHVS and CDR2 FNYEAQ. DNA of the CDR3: TGTGCCAGCAGCCCGCATGTTCAGGGGGCGCAGGGCTACACCTTC. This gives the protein CASSPHVQGAQGYTF. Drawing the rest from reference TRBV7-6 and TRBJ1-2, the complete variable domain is GAGVSQSPRYKVTKRGQDVALRCDPISGHVSLYWYRQALGQGPEFLTYFNYEAQQDKSGLPNDRFSAERPEGSISTLTIQRTEQRDSAMYRCASSPHVQGAQGYTFGSGTRLTVV.

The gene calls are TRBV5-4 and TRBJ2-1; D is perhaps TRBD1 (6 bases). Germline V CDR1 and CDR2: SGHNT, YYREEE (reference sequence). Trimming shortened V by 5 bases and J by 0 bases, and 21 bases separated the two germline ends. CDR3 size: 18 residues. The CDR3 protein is CASRTIGMGASSYNEQFF. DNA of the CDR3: TGTGCCAGCAGGACCATAGGAATGGGGGCCAGCTCCTACAATGAGCAGTTCTTC.

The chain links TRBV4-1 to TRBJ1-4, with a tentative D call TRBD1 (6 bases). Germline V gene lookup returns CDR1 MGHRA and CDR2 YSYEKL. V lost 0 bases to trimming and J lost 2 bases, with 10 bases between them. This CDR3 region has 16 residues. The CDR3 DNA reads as TGCGCCAGCAGCCAAGATGGTCAGGGGACTAATGAAAAACTGTTTTTT. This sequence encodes CASSQDGQGTNEKLFF.

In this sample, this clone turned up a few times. The CDR3 nucleotides are TGTGCCAGCAGCTTAGCGCAGGGGGGCTACGAGCAGTACTTC. Translated: CASSLAQGGYEQYF. The chain is built from TRBV11-2 and TRBJ2-7, with a possible D match to TRBD1 (7 bases). CDR1 and CDR2 from the germline V gene are SGHAT and FQNNGV. The CDR3 consists of 14 residues. V lost 1 base, J lost 3 bases, and 10 bases lay in between.

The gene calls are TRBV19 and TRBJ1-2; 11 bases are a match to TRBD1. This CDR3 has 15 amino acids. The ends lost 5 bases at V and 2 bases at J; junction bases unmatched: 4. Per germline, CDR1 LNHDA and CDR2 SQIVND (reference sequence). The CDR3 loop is CASSWGTGGNYGYTF. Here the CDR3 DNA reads TGTGCCAGTAGTTGGGGGACAGGGGGAAACTATGGCTACACCTTC.

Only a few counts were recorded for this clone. The CDR3 coding sequence is TGTGCCAGCAGTTCGGGGTTCGGTCAAGAGACCCAGTACTTC. Protein sequence: CASSSGFGQETQYF. This rearrangement joins TRBV6-5 to TRBJ2-5, with D possibly being TRBD2 (5 bases). Germline V gene data show CDR1 as MNHEY and CDR2 as SVGAGI. The ends were cut back, 4 bases at V and 2 bases at J, with 11 bases in the middle. This CDR3 contains 14 residues.

CDR3 sequence: CARSGLNTEAFF. The CDR3 DNA reads as TGTGCCCGCTCAGGGTTAAACACTGAAGCTTTCTTT. This chain connects TRBV30 to TRBJ1-1; possibly TRBD1 for D (5 bases). This CDR3 contains 12 residues. Germline-derived CDR1 and CDR2 are GTSNPN and SVGIG (reference sequence). Between the trimmed V and J ends, which lost 8 bases and 2 bases, there was a span of 12 bases.

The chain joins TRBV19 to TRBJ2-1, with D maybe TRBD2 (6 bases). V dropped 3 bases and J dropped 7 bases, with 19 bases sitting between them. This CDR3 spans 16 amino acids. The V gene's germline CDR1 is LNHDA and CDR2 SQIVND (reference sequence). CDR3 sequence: CASSIKGGKWVNEQFF. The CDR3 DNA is TGTGCCAGTAGTATTAAGGGAGGCAAGTGGGTTAATGAGCAGTTCTTC.

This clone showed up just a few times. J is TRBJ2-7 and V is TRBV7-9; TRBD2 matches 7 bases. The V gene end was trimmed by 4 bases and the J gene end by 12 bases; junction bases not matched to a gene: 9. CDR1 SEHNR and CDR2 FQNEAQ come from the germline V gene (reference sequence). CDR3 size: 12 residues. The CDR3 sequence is CASSYGAGEAYF. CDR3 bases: TGTGCCAGCAGCTATGGGGCGGGAGAGGCGTACTTC. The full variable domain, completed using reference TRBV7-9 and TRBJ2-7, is DTGVSQNPRHKITKRGQNVTFRCDPISEHNRLYWYRQTLGQGPEFLTYFQNEAQLEKSRLLSDRFSAERPKGSFSTLEIQRTEQGDSAMYLCASSYGAGEAYFGPGTRLTVT.

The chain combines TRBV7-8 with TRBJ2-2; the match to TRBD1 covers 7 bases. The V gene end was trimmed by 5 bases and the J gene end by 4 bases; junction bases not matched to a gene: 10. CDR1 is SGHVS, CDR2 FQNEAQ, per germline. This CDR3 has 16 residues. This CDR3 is CASSVTRGLRTGELFF. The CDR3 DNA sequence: TGTGCCAGCAGCGTCACGAGGGGGCTACGCACCGGGGAGCTGTTTTTT.

In DNA form, the CDR3 reads TGTGCCAGTGTTCGAAGACAGGGGGCAAGGAATGAGCAGTTCTTC. It codes for CASVRRQGARNEQFF. J is TRBJ2-1 and V is TRBV6-5; 10 nucleotides line up with TRBD1. The CDR3 length is 15 residues. With 9 bases clipped from V and 7 bases from J, the junction kept 12 bases outside the gene matches. The germline gives CDR1 MNHEY, CDR2 SVGAGI.

The CDR3 coding sequence is TGTGCCAGCTGCAGGCGGGAGCAGGGGGAGCAGTACTTC. It encodes CASCRREQGEQYF. The V gene is TRBV6-5, the J gene TRBJ2-7, with D possibly being TRBD2 (7 bases). Looked up from germline, CDR1 is MNHEY and CDR2 is SVGAGI. This CDR3 is 13 amino acids long. V lost 8 bases, J lost 7 bases, and 18 bases lay in between.

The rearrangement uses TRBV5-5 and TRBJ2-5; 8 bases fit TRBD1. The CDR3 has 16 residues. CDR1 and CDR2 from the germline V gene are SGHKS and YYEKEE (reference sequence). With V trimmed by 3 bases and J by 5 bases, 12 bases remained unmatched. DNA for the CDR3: TGTGCCAGCAGCTCCGGACAGGGCCGTAGGGAGGAGACCCAGTACTTC. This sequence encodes CASSSGQGRREETQYF.

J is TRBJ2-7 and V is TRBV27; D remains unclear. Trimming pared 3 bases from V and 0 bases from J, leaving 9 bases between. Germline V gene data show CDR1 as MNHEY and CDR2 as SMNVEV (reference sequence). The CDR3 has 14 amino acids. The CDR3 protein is CASSLRRSSYEQYF. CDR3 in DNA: TGTGCCAGCAGTTTGCGCAGGTCCTCCTACGAGCAGTACTTC.

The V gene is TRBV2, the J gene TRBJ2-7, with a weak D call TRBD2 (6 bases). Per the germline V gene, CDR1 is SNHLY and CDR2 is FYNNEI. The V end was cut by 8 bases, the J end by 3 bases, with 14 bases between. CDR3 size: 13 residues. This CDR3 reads CASRLVAVYEQYF. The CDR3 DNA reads TGTGCCAGCCGTCTCGTAGCGGTCTACGAGCAGTACTTC. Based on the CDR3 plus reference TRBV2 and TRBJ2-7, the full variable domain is EPEVTQTPSHQVTQMGQEVILRCVPISNHLYFYWYRQILGQKVEFLVSFYNNEISEKSEIFDDQFSVERPDGSNFTLKIRSTKLEDSAMYFCASRLVAVYEQYFGPGTRLTVT.

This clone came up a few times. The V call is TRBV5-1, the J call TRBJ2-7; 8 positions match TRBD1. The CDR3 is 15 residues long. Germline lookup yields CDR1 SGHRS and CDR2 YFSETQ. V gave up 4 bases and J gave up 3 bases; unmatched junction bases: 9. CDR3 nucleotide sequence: TGCGCCAGCAGCCGTTCGGGGACAGGCCGCTACGAGCAGTACTTC. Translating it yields CASSRSGTGRYEQYF.

In nucleotides, the CDR3 is TGTGCCAGCAGTCCACAGACAGGGATACATCAGCCCCAGCATTTT. Protein sequence: CASSPQTGIHQPQHF. J is TRBJ1-5 and V is TRBV28, with 7 nucleotides matching TRBD1. This CDR3 region has 15 residues. J was trimmed by 5 bases and V by 5 bases; bases with no gene match: 9. CDR1 is MDHEN and CDR2 is SYDVKM in the germline V gene.

The CDR3 loop is CASSPQHRAVHEQFF. CDR3 sequence (DNA): TGTGCCAGCAGCCCGCAGCACAGGGCGGTGCATGAGCAGTTCTTC. V usage is TRBV11-3 and J usage is TRBJ2-1, with D maybe TRBD1 (6 bases). This CDR3 has 15 amino acids. V lost 5 bases to trimming and J lost 8 bases, with 19 bases between them. From germline, CDR1 is SGHNT and CDR2 YENEEA.

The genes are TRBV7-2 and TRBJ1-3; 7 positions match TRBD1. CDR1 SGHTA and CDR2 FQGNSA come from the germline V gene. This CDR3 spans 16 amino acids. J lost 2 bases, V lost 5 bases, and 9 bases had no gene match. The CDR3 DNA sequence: TGTGCCAGCAGCCCAGAACAGGGGTTCCCTGGAAACACCATATATTTT. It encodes CASSPEQGFPGNTIYF.

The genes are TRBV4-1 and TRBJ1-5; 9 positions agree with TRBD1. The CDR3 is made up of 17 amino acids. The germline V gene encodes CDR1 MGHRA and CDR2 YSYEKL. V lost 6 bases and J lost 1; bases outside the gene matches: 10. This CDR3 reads CASRRQGQGTSNQPQHF. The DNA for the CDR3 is TGCGCCAGCAGGCGACAGGGACAGGGTACGAGCAATCAGCCCCAGCATTTT.